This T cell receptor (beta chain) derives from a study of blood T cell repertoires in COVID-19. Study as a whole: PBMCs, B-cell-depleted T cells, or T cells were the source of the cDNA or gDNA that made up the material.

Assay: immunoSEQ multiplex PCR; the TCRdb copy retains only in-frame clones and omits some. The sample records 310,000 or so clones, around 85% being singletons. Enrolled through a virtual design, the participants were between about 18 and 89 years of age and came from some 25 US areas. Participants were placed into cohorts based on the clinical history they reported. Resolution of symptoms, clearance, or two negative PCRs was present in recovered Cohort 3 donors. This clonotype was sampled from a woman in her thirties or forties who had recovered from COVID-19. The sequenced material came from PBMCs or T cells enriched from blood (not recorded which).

This CDR3 reads CAWRAWTPGGDEQYF. CDR3 nucleotide sequence: TGTGCCTGGAGGGCTTGGACACCCGGGGGAGATGAGCAGTACTTC. The chain joins TRBV30 to TRBJ2-7, with a weak D call TRBD2 (6 bases). Germline CDR1 GTSNPN, CDR2 SVGIG (reference sequence). V lost 3 bases and J 7 bases, leaving 22 bases between the germline ends. The CDR3 has 15 residues.